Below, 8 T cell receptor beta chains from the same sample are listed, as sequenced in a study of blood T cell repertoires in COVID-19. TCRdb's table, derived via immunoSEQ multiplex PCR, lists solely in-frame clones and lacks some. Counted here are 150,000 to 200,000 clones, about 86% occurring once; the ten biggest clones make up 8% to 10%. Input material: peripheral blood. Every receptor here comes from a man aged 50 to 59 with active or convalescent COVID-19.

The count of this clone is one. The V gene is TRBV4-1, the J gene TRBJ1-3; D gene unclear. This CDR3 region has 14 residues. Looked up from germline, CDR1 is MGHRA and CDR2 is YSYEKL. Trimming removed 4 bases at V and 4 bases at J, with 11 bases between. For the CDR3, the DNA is TGCGCCAGCAGCCTTAGCCTAATCGGAAACACCATATATTTT. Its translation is CASSLSLIGNTIYF.

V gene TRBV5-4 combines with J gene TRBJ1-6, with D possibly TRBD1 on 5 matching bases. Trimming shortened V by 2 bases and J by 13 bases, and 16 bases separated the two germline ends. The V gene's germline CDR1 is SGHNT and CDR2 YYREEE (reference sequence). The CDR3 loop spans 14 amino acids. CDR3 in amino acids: CASSFEGAAGPLHF. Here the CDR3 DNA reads TGTGCCAGCAGCTTTGAAGGGGCAGCAGGCCCCCTCCACTTT.

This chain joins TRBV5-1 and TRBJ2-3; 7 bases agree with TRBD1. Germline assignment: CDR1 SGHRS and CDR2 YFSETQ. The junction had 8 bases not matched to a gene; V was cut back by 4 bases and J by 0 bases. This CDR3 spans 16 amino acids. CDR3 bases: TGCGCCAGCAGCACCGGACAGGTCCCTAGCACAGATACGCAGTATTTT. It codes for CASSTGQVPSTDTQYF.

The CDR3 region is CASSTGLAGGREQYF. CDR3 in DNA: TGTGCCAGCAGCACGGGACTAGCGGGAGGTAGGGAGCAGTACTTC. The genes are TRBV5-4 and TRBJ2-7, with 15 bases fitting TRBD2. This CDR3 has 15 residues. V dropped 4 bases and J dropped 7; count of bases not matched to a gene: 6. Germline V gives CDR1 SGHNT, CDR2 YYREEE (reference sequence).

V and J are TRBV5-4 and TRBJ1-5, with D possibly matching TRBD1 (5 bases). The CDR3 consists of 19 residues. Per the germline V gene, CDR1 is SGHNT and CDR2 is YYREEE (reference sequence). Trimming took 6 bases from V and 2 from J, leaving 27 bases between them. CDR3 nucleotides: TGTGCCAGCACCCGCTTAGGCCTCCGACAGACTAGAGGCAATCAGCCCCAGCATTTT. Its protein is CASTRLGLRQTRGNQPQHF.

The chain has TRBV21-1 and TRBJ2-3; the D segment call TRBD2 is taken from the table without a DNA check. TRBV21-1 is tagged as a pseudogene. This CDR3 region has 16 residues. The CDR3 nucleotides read TGTGCCAGCAGCATCTCTCTAGCGGTTAGCACAGATACGCAGTATTTT. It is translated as CASSISLAVSTDTQYF.

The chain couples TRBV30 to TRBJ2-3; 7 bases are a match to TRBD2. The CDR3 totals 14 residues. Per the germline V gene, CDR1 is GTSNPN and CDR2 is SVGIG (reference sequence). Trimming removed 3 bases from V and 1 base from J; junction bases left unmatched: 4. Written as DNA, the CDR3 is TGTGCCTGGAGCTGGGCGGGAGGCACAGATACGCAGTATTTT. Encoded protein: CAWSWAGGTDTQYF. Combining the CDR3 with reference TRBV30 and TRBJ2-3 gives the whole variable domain SQTIHQWPATLVQPVGSPLSLECTVEGTSNPNLYWYRQAAGRGLQLLFYSVGIGQISSEVPQNLSASRPQDRQFILSSKKLLLSDSGFYLCAWSWAGGTDTQYFGPGTRLTVL.

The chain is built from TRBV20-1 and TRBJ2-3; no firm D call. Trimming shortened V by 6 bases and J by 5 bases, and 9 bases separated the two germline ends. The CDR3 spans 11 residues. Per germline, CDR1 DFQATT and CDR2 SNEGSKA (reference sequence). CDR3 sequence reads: CSARTLDTQYF. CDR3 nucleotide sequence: TGCAGTGCGCGAACTTTAGATACGCAGTATTTT.